This T cell receptor (beta chain) stems from a study of cytomegalovirus exposure and HLA in healthy donors. Per germline, CDR1 MNHEY and CDR2 SVGAGI. V was pared by 8 bases and J by 3 bases, with 5 bases of the junction left unmatched. CDR3 length: 13 residues. This clone occurred once. 60 Vbeta and 13 Jbeta primers were used in PCR. The table came from immunoSEQ multiplex PCR; TCRdb's copy has only in-frame clones and leaves some out. The table lists around 150,000 clones, nearly 80% of them singletons. The genes are TRBV6-5 and TRBJ2-7; 9 bases agree with TRBD1. The material sequenced was PBMCs. This TCR was sampled from a man younger than 40 in good health and CMV-seronegative. CDR3 in DNA: TGTGCCAGCCACCCGGGACAGGGCTACGAGCAGTACTTC. Its protein is CASHPGQGYEQYF.